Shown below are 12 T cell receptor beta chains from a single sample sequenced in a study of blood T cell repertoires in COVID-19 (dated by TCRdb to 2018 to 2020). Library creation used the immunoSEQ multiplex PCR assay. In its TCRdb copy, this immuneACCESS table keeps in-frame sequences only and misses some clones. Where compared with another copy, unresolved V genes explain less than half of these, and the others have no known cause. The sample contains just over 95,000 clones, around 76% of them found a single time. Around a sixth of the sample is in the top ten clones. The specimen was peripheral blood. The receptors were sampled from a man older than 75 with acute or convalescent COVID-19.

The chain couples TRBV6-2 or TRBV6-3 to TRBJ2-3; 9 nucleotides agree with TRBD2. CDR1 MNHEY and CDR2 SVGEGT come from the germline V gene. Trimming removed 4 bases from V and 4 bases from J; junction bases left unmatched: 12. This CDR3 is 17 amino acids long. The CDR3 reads CASSSPQGSGSSDTQYF. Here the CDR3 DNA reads TGTGCCAGCAGTTCCCCCCAAGGTAGCGGGAGTTCAGATACGCAGTATTTT.

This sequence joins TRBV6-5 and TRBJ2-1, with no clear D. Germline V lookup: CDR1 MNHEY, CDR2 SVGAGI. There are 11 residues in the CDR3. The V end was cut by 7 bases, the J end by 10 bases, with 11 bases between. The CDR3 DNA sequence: TGTGCCAGCAAAGCTTTGTGGGAGCAGTTCTTC. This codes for CASKALWEQFF.

Here the CDR3 DNA reads TGCGCCAGCAGCCACTACGGACAGTCCTACGAGCAGTACTTC. Translating gives CASSHYGQSYEQYF. The chain has TRBV4-3 and TRBJ2-7; possibly TRBD1 for D (6 bases). The CDR3 totals 14 residues. The V gene's germline CDR1 is LGHNA and CDR2 YSLEER. V was cut by 3 bases and J by 1 base, with 10 bases left in between.

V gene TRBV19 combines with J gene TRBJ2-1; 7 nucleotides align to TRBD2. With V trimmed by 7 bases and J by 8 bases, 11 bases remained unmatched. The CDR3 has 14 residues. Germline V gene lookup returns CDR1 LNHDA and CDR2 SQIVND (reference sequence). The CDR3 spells CASTLAARGDEQFF. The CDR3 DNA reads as TGTGCCAGTACCCTAGCGGCCAGAGGTGATGAGCAGTTCTTC.

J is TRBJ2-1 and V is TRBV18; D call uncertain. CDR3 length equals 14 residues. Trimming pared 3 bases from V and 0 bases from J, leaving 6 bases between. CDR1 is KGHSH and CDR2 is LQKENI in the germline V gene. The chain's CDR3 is CASSPRSSYNEQFF. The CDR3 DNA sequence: TGTGCCAGCTCACCCCGGAGCTCCTACAATGAGCAGTTCTTC.

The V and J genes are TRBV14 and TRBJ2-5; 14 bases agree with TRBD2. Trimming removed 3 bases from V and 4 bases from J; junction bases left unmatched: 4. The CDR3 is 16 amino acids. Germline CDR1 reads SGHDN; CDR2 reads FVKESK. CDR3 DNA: TGTGCCAGCAGCCAGAAGGGACTAGCGGGAGTAGAGACCCAGTACTTC. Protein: CASSQKGLAGVETQYF.

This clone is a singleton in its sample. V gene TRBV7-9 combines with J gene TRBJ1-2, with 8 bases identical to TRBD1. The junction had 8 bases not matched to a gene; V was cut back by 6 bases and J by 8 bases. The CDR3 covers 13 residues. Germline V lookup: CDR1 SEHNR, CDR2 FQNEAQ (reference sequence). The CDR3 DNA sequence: TGTGCCAGCAGTCCTCAGGGGGCTCGGGGCTACACCTTC. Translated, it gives CASSPQGARGYTF.

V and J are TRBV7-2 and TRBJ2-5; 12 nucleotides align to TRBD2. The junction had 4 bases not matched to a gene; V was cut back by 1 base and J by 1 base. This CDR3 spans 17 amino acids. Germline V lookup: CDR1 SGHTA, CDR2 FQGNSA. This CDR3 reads CASSLVLLAGGQETQYF. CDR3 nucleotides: TGTGCCAGCAGCTTAGTTCTACTAGCGGGGGGCCAAGAGACCCAGTACTTC.

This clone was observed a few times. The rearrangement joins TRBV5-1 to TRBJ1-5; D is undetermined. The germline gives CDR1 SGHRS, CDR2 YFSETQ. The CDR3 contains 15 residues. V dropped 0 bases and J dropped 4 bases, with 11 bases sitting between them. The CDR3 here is CASSLVGHPNQPQHF. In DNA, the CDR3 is TGCGCCAGCAGCTTGGTTGGGCACCCGAATCAGCCCCAGCATTTT.

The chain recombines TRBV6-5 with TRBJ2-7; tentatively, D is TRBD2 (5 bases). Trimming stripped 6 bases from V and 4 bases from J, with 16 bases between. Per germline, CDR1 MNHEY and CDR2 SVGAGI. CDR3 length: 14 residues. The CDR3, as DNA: TGTGCCAGCAGGCGGACTGTTACTAATTACGAGCAGTACTTC. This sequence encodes CASRRTVTNYEQYF.

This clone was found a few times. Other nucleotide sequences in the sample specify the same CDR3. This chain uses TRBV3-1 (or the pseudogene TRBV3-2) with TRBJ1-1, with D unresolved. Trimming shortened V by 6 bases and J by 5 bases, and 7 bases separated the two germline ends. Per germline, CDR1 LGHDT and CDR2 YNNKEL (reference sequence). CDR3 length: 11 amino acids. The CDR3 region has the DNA TGTGCCAGCAGGGGAGGAACTGAAGCTTTCTTT. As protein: CASRGGTEAFF.

The CDR3 region has the DNA TGTGCCATCAGTGAGTCCAAGCTAAATTCACCCCTCCACTTT. This gives the protein CAISESKLNSPLHF. The gene calls are TRBV10-3 and TRBJ1-6; no reliable D call. The CDR3 contains 14 residues. Germline loops: CDR1 ENHRY, CDR2 SYGVKD. Deletions cut 0 bases from V and 7 bases from J, with 7 bases between.